This is a list of T cell receptor beta chains from one sample in a study of T-cell memory formation after mild COVID-19. From the 5' RACE reads, TCRdb called clonotypes with MiXCR, one entry per CDR3 protein. The table records about 350,000 distinct CDR3 sequences, 12% to 15% of them present only once. Specimen: PBMCs or a T cell subset sorted from them (not recorded which). The source of these receptors is a man aged 18 to 30 who had mild COVID-19 (a few samples of this study predate the infection). Cell type and time point are not known. Each CDR3 is given with its conserved first and last residue. D genes are given only for firm matches. Expanded clones get a size class; other rows say once, few or many, or leave the size out.

J,V,size,D,DNA,CDR3
TRBJ1-5,TRBV19,once,-,TGTGCCAGTAGGGCTCTTTATCAGCCCCAGCATTTT,CASRALYQPQHF
TRBJ1-2,TRBV5-4,few,-,TGTGCCAGCAGCCACAGGGACGCCTATGGCTACACCTTC,CASSHRDAYGYTF
TRBJ2-3,TRBV6-5,-,-,TGTGCCAGTCAGGAGAACACAGATACGCAGTATTTT,CASQENTDTQYF
TRBJ1-5,TRBV19,few,-,TGTGCCAGTAGTGCGTCATATCAGCCCCAGCATTTT,CASSASYQPQHF
TRBJ1-4,TRBV20-1,-,TRBD1,TGCAGTGCCAGGACAGGGAATGAAAAACTGTTTTTT,CSARTGNEKLFF
TRBJ2-3,TRBV29-1,-,-,TGCAGCGTTGAGGCCCTTAATACGCAGTATTTT,CSVEALNTQYF
TRBJ2-3,TRBV5-1,-,-,TGCGCCAGCAGTGCCGGGTACCAGGCTAGGGCAGATACGCAGTATTTT,CASSAGYQARADTQYF
TRBJ1-2,TRBV11-2,-,-,TGTGCCAGCAGCTTGTGGGCGAACGAGGACTATGGCTACACCTTC,CASSLWANEDYGYTF
TRBJ2-1,TRBV6-6,many,-,TGTGCCAGCAGTCCGGGACAATACAATGAGCAGTTCTTC,CASSPGQYNEQFF
TRBJ2-1,TRBV5-1,many,-,TGCGCCAGCAGCTTCCAGGACCTCTCCTACAATGAGCAGTTCTTC,CASSFQDLSYNEQFF
TRBJ2-1,TRBV24-1,-,TRBD2,TGTGCCACCAGTGATTTGATTCTAGCGGGAAAAGACAATGAGCAGTTCTTC,CATSDLILAGKDNEQFF
TRBJ2-7,TRBV2,-,TRBD1,TGTGCCACGAGGCCGGACAGGCCAGAGATCTACGAGCAGTACTTC,CATRPDRPEIYEQYF
TRBJ2-1,TRBV12-3/TRBV12-4,many,TRBD2,TGTGCCAGCCGTCTAGCGGGGGTTGTGTCCTACAATGAGCAGTTCTTC,CASRLAGVVSYNEQFF
TRBJ1-5,TRBV6-2/TRBV6-3,few,TRBD1,TGTGCCAGCAGTCTGGACCGACAGGGACTTCATCAGCCCCAGCATTTT,CASSLDRQGLHQPQHF
TRBJ1-2,TRBV12-3/TRBV12-4,-,-,TGTGCCAGCAGTCCAAGCCCGGGATTTGGCTACACCTTC,CASSPSPGFGYTF
TRBJ2-7,TRBV7-9,many,-,TGTGCCAGCAGCTTAGCTGACTACGAGCAGTACTTC,CASSLADYEQYF
TRBJ2-5,TRBV30,-,-,TGTGCCTGGAGGCGGGGACCCCAAGAGACCCAGTACTTC,CAWRRGPQETQYF
TRBJ2-6,TRBV4-3,-,-,TGCGCCAGCAGCCAAGATTTAGGAACCTCTGGGGCCAACGTCCTGACTTTC,CASSQDLGTSGANVLTF
TRBJ1-2,TRBV10-3,few,TRBD1,TGTGCCATCGGCCCGATCGGGACAGTATCAAATGGCTACACCTTC,CAIGPIGTVSNGYTF
TRBJ2-7,TRBV12-3/TRBV12-4,-,TRBD1,TGTGCCAGCAGGGGGGACAGGGCGGACTACGAGCAGTACTTC,CASRGDRADYEQYF
TRBJ2-2,TRBV6-1,-,-,TGTGCCAGCAGTGAAGCGTTTTACAGGATTTTACTCGGGGAGCTGTTTTTT,CASSEAFYRILLGELFF
TRBJ2-1,TRBV10-1,-,-,TGCGCCAGCAGTGTGCCGGGATGCGACGATGAGCAGTTCTTC,CASSVPGCDDEQFF
TRBJ1-4,TRBV11-2,-,-,TGTGCCAGCCGGACGGAAAATGAAAAACTGTTTTTT,CASRTENEKLFF
TRBJ1-6,TRBV5-5,few,-,TGTGCCAGCAGAACACAGGTCTCCTATAATTCACCCCTCCACTTT,CASRTQVSYNSPLHF
TRBJ1-5,TRBV4-2,-,-,TGTGCCAGCAGCCCCAACAGGGAGTATAGCAATCAGCCCCAGCATTTT,CASSPNREYSNQPQHF
TRBJ2-3,TRBV11-2,-,TRBD1,TGTGCCAGCAGCCCCTACAGGGGGCCGGGCACAGATACGCAGTATTTT,CASSPYRGPGTDTQYF
TRBJ2-2,TRBV2,few,-,TGTGCCAGCAGTGACTCAGTGACCGGGGAGCTGTTTTTT,CASSDSVTGELFF
TRBJ1-1,TRBV10-3,-,-,TGTGCCATCAGGGCGCAGGGGAACACTGAAGCTTTCTTT,CAIRAQGNTEAFF
TRBJ1-5,TRBV7-9,-,-,TGTGCCAGCAGCATGGCGGGGGGCAAGACCCAGCATTTT,CASSMAGGKTQHF
TRBJ1-1,TRBV12-3/TRBV12-4,few,-,TGTGCCAGCAGCGAAACACAGGGCACTGAAGCTTTCTTT,CASSETQGTEAFF
TRBJ2-1,TRBV7-2,few,TRBD1,TGTGCCAGCAGCTTGGCTCCGGGACAGACCGCTCAGGGGCAGTTCTTC,CASSLAPGQTAQGQFF
TRBJ2-5,TRBV9,few,-,TGTGCCAGCAGCGCGGGGGGCCGAGAGACCCAGTACTTC,CASSAGGRETQYF
TRBJ2-6,TRBV5-1,many,-,TGCGCCAGCAGCTTCAGAAGTGGGGCCAACGTCCTGACTTTC,CASSFRSGANVLTF
TRBJ2-3,TRBV4-2,-,TRBD2,TGTGCCAGCAGCCCAAATGATAGCGGGGGCACAGATACGCAGTATTTT,CASSPNDSGGTDTQYF
TRBJ1-2,TRBV14,-,-,TGTGCCAGCAGCCGACGGAAAAACTATGGCTACACCTTC,CASSRRKNYGYTF
TRBJ2-7,TRBV4-1,-,TRBD1,TGCGCCAGCAGCCAAGAGGGACAGGGATACGAGCAGTACTTC,CASSQEGQGYEQYF
TRBJ2-1,TRBV3-1,few,TRBD2,TGTGCCAGCAGCCAAGAGTCTGTAGCGGGTGAGCAGTTCTTC,CASSQESVAGEQFF
TRBJ1-1,TRBV6-2/TRBV6-3,-,-,TGTGCCAGCAGTCACGATGGGAGGACTGAAGCTTTCTTT,CASSHDGRTEAFF
TRBJ2-1,TRBV29-1,few,-,TGCAGCGTGTCCCGGGACCCGCTCACTGGCGGGCAGTTCTTC,CSVSRDPLTGGQFF